One sample yielded the 3 T cell receptor beta chains listed below, sequenced in a study of control samples from healthy donors and cancer patients (dated by TCRdb to 2019 to 2021). Libraries were prepared through the immunoSEQ multiplex PCR assay. Not all clones reach the TCRdb copy of this immuneACCESS table, which keeps in-frame sequences only. Checked studies attribute under half of the gap to unresolved V genes and leave the rest unexplained. For this sample there are approximately 170,000 clones; approximately 90% appear just once. Over 1.1% of the sample goes to the ten largest clones. Specimen: blood. The receptors were gathered from a man between 25 and 39 years old in good health.

This chain uses TRBV5-1 with TRBJ1-5, with 8 nucleotides matching TRBD1. J gave up 7 bases and V 4 bases, and 13 bases lay outside the gene matches. The germline V gene encodes CDR1 SGHRS and CDR2 YFSETQ. This CDR3 is 16 amino acids long. CDR3 protein: CASSQGPTGGGQPQHF. The DNA of the CDR3 is TGCGCCAGCAGCCAAGGCCCCACAGGGGGTGGACAGCCCCAGCATTTT.

The gene calls are TRBV2 and TRBJ2-5; 8 nucleotides match TRBD1. V trimming: 8 bases; J trimming: 8 bases; junction bases outside the gene matches: 16. This CDR3 spans 15 amino acids. The germline CDR1 and CDR2 sequences are SNHLY and FYNNEI. CDR3 in amino acids: CASLPGDRLEGTQYF. CDR3 bases: TGTGCCAGCTTACCAGGGGACAGGTTGGAAGGAACCCAGTACTTC.

The genes are TRBV19 and TRBJ1-6, with D tentatively TRBD1 (5 bases). There are 16 residues in the CDR3. Germline lookup yields CDR1 LNHDA and CDR2 SQIVND (reference sequence). V lost 5 bases and J lost 7, with 18 bases in between. CDR3 in DNA: TGTGCCAGTAGTCAGGTCGACAGAGGCAGAAATTCACCCCTCCACTTT. Protein product: CASSQVDRGRNSPLHF.